This TCR beta chain was found in a study of monozygotic twins with cystic fibrosis. Across the study: With about 15 PCR cycles, barcoded libraries came from approximately 2.8 micrograms of fragmented DNA. Study-level results: Clonality was generally low (median about 0.0097), higher in the most severe patients. Monozygotic CF twin pairs shared significantly more nucleotide-identical clonotypes than unrelated CF individuals did. In 13 of 16 pairs, V gene usage was closest to the co-twin's.

The length of the CDR3 is 16 residues. From germline, CDR1 is MNHNS and CDR2 SASEGT. With 3 bases removed from V and 0 bases from J, the gap between germline ends came to 11 bases. Worth noting for this clone: Its target is not known.

TCRdb's copy holds only in-frame clones and misses some; the assay was immunoSEQ multiplex PCR. This table has roughly 14,000 clones, nearly 99% appearing once. This receptor was identified in a girl aged 2 to 10 with cystic fibrosis. The rearrangement links TRBV6-1 to TRBJ1-4; D is unresolved. The sequenced sample consisted of blood. The CDR3 bases are TGTGCCAGCAGTGAGGCGGGTGCAACAACTAATGAAAAACTGTTTTTT. Encoded protein: CASSEAGATTNEKLFF.